The 5 T cell receptor beta chains given below trace back to one sample, sequenced in a study of OX40 agonist ivuxolimab in advanced cancers. The protocol was immunoSEQ multiplex PCR, while the TCRdb copy is restricted to in-frame clones and leaves out a portion. The table lists about 62,000 clones, roughly 90% of them singletons, with approximately 4.7% in the top ten. Sequences were derived from CD4+ or CD8+ T cells sorted from blood, sampled in a trial of the OX40 agonist ivuxolimab. These receptor sequences come from an adult with an advanced solid tumor such as melanoma, head and neck, liver or kidney cancer.

This clone was recorded a few times. The V call is TRBV20-1, the J call TRBJ1-1; D gene unclear. Trimming removed 5 bases at V and 11 bases at J, with 15 bases between. The CDR3 contains 11 residues. Germline V gene sequence: CDR1 DFQATT, CDR2 SNEGSKA (reference sequence). The CDR3 region has the DNA TGCAGTGCTCTCGACGAAAGGCACGCTTTCTTT. Encoded protein: CSALDERHAFF.

CDR3: CASSPHGIGALNTEAFF. The CDR3 DNA reads as TGTGCCAGCAGCCCCCACGGAATAGGGGCGCTAAACACTGAAGCTTTCTTT. This chain joins TRBV11-2 and TRBJ1-1, with a tentative D call TRBD1 (5 bases). The CDR3 consists of 17 residues. Trimming removed 5 bases at V and 2 bases at J, with 21 bases between. Germline lookup yields CDR1 SGHAT and CDR2 FQNNGV.

There are a few counts of this clone. V usage is TRBV19 and J usage is TRBJ1-2; D remains unclear. CDR3 length: 14 amino acids. The germline CDR1 and CDR2 sequences are LNHDA and SQIVND (reference sequence). V shed 0 bases and J shed 5 bases, with 10 bases lying between them. The DNA of the CDR3 is TGTGCCAGTAGTATAGACCTTGACGGGTATGGCTACACCTTC. This encodes CASSIDLDGYGYTF.

The chain joins TRBV5-4 to TRBJ1-1, with 9 bases lining up with TRBD1. The CDR3 is 16 amino acids. V shed 1 base, J shed 4 bases, and the junction held 8 bases outside the gene matches. Looked up from germline, CDR1 is SGHNT and CDR2 is YYREEE (reference sequence). The chain's CDR3 is CASSLRTGVLATEAFF. In DNA form, the CDR3 reads TGTGCCAGCAGCTTGAGGACAGGGGTTTTAGCCACTGAAGCTTTCTTT.

The J gene is TRBJ2-3, the V gene TRBV11-1; the match to TRBD2 covers 11 bases. CDR3 length: 17 residues. Germline V gene data show CDR1 as SGHAT and CDR2 as FQDESV (reference sequence). Unmatched junction bases numbered 7, after V lost 5 bases and J lost 0 bases. The CDR3 DNA reads as TGTGCCAGCAGCCTTAGGACTAGCGGGTCTAGCACAGATACGCAGTATTTT. Protein product: CASSLRTSGSSTDTQYF.